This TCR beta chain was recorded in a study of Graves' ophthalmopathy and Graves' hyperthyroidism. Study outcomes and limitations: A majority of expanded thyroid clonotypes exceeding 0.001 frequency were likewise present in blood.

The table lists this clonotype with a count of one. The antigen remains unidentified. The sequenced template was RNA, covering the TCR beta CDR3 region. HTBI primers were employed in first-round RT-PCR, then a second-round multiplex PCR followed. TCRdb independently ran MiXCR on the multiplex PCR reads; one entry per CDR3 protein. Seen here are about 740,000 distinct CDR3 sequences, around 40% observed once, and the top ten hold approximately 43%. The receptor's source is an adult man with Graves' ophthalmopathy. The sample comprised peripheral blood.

As DNA, the CDR3 is TGTGCCAGCAGTATAGACAGGTCGCTGAACACTGAAGCTTTCTTT. Translation: CASSIDRSLNTEAFF. The rearrangement uses TRBV2 and TRBJ1-1; the D gene is possibly TRBD1 (6 bases). V lost 5 bases, J lost 0 bases, and 13 bases lay in between. This CDR3 is built from 15 residues. In germline, CDR1 is SNHLY, CDR2 FYNNEI.